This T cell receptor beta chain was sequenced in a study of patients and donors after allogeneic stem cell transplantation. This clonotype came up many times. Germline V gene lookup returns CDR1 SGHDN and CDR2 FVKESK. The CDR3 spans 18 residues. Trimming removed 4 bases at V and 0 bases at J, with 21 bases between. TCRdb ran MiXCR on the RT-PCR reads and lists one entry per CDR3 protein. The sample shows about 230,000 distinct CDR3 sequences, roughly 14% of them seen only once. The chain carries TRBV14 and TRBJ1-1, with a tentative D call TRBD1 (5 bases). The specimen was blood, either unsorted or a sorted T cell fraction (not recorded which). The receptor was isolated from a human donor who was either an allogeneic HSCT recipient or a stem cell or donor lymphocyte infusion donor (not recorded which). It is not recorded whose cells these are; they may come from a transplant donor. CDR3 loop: CASSPRRLLTDMNTEAFF. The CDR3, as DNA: TGTGCCAGCAGCCCTCGCAGACTTTTGACAGACATGAACACTGAAGCTTTCTTT.